The 23 T cell receptor beta chains below come from one sample, sequenced in a study of cytomegalovirus exposure and HLA in healthy donors. The PCR used 60 Vbeta and 13 Jbeta primers. The method was immunoSEQ multiplex PCR; TCRdb's version includes in-frame clones alone and lacks a portion of them. Among over 150,000 clones, just under 80% were seen once, and the ten largest hold roughly an eighth. Specimen: PBMCs. Receptors were obtained from a woman aged 50 to 60 in good health and CMV-seropositive.

Here the CDR3 reads CASSLTVKETQYF. The CDR3 DNA is TGTGCCAGCAGCTTGACAGTTAAAGAGACCCAGTACTTC. The V and J genes are TRBV7-3 and TRBJ2-5, with a tentative D call TRBD1 (5 bases). Germline V gene sequence: CDR1 SGHTA, CDR2 FQGTGA. The ends were cut back, 3 bases at V and 3 bases at J, with 8 bases in the middle. The CDR3 consists of 13 residues.

The gene calls are TRBV19 and TRBJ2-1; 9 nucleotides line up with TRBD1. V trimming: 1 base; J trimming: 7 bases; junction bases outside the gene matches: 8. This CDR3 comprises 16 residues. CDR1 LNHDA and CDR2 SQIVND come from the germline V gene (reference sequence). The CDR3 region has the DNA TGTGCCAGTAGTATAGGGGACAGGGTTATAAAGAATGAGCAGTTCTTC. It codes for CASSIGDRVIKNEQFF.

This chain joins TRBV7-6 and TRBJ2-1; D might be TRBD1 (5 bases). Deletions cut 5 bases from V and 0 bases from J, with 11 bases between. The V gene's germline CDR1 is SGHVS and CDR2 FNYEAQ. This CDR3 spans 15 amino acids. For the CDR3, the DNA is TGTGCCAGCAGCCTACAGGTTAGCTCCTACAATGAGCAGTTCTTC. Its translation: CASSLQVSSYNEQFF.

The chain recombines TRBV29-1 with TRBJ2-1; 14 positions agree with TRBD2. CDR1 and CDR2 from the germline V gene are SQVTM and ANQGSEA. V trimming: 8 bases; J trimming: 6 bases; junction bases outside the gene matches: 6. The CDR3 extends over 14 amino acids. CDR3 nucleotide sequence: TGCAGCATAGGACTAGCGGGGGGTGTCAATGAGCAGTTCTTC. Protein: CSIGLAGGVNEQFF.

The chain joins TRBV7-9 to TRBJ1-4, with 7 bases matching TRBD1. The CDR3 consists of 14 residues. The germline gives CDR1 SEHNR, CDR2 FQNEAQ (reference sequence). The ends lost 6 bases at V and 6 bases at J; junction bases unmatched: 7. The CDR3 DNA sequence: TGTGCCAGCAGGGGTAACAGGGGCGATGAAAAACTGTTTTTT. The encoded protein is CASRGNRGDEKLFF.

The genes are TRBV7-2 and TRBJ2-7, with 7 bases lining up with TRBD2. With V trimmed by 1 base and J by 1 base, 1 base remained unmatched. The CDR3 is 14 amino acids. The germline gives CDR1 SGHTA, CDR2 FQGNSA. This CDR3 reads CASSLGAGSYEQYF. The CDR3 DNA follows: TGTGCCAGCAGCTTAGGAGCGGGGTCCTACGAGCAGTACTTC.

The V gene is TRBV5-4, the J gene TRBJ2-3; the D is unclear. V was pared by 1 base and J by 5 bases, with 8 bases between. Germline V CDR1 and CDR2: SGHNT, YYREEE (reference sequence). This CDR3 is built from 13 residues. CDR3 sequence: CASSLFGGDTQYF. The DNA for the CDR3 is TGTGCCAGCAGCTTGTTCGGCGGAGATACGCAGTATTTT.

The J gene is TRBJ1-4, the V gene TRBV7-9, with TRBD1 matching 9 bases. The CDR3 contains 16 residues. Germline CDR1 and CDR2: SEHNR and FQNEAQ (reference sequence). With V trimmed by 5 bases and J by 8 bases, 12 bases remained unmatched. CDR3 protein: CASSTYRDRENEKLFF. The CDR3 DNA is TGTGCCAGCAGCACTTATAGGGACAGGGAAAACGAAAAACTGTTTTTT. The whole variable domain, filled in from reference TRBV7-9 and TRBJ1-4, reads DTGVSQNPRHKITKRGQNVTFRCDPISEHNRLYWYRQTLGQGPEFLTYFQNEAQLEKSRLLSDRFSAERPKGSFSTLEIQRTEQGDSAMYLCASSTYRDRENEKLFFGSGTQLSVL.

The chain couples TRBV12-5 to TRBJ2-5, with D possibly being TRBD2 (7 bases). The germline V gene has CDR1 LGHNT and CDR2 FRNRAP. The CDR3 is 14 amino acids. The V gene lost 7 bases and the J gene lost 4 bases, with 16 bases spanning the gap. CDR3 region: CASVLGGGIETQYF. CDR3 in DNA: TGTGCTAGTGTCCTAGGGGGGGGGATAGAGACCCAGTACTTC.

This chain links TRBV9 with TRBJ2-7; TRBD2 agrees at 15 bases. CDR1 and CDR2 (germline): SGDLS, YYNGEE. The V gene end was trimmed by 2 bases and the J gene end by 6 bases; junction bases not matched to a gene: 12. This CDR3 is 18 amino acids long. This CDR3 is CASSVGLAGGTGEGEQYF. CDR3 bases: TGTGCCAGCAGCGTTGGACTAGCGGGGGGGACCGGGGAGGGCGAGCAGTACTTC.

V and J are TRBV10-3 and TRBJ1-4, with D hard to call. Looked up from germline, CDR1 is ENHRY and CDR2 is SYGVKD. The CDR3 has 15 residues. The V end lost 0 bases, the J end lost 2 bases, and 7 bases lay between the germline ends. The CDR3 sequence is CAISESPGTNEKLFF. DNA of the CDR3: TGTGCCATCAGTGAGTCACCCGGGACTAATGAAAAACTGTTTTTT.

This clone was recorded only once. This chain links TRBV7-9 with TRBJ2-7; 7 bases are a match to TRBD1. Trimming at V came to 4 bases and at J to 5 bases, leaving 11 bases not matched to a gene. This CDR3 region has 15 residues. CDR1 SEHNR and CDR2 FQNEAQ come from the germline V gene (reference sequence). CDR3 in DNA: TGTGCCAGCAGCTCCTGGACAGGCCGGTCTAACGAGCAGTACTTC. Its protein is CASSSWTGRSNEQYF.

The V call is TRBV10-3, the J call TRBJ1-1; TRBD1 aligns across 7 bases. This CDR3 spans 13 amino acids. J gave up 4 bases and V 7 bases, and 6 bases lay outside the gene matches. Per the germline V gene, CDR1 is ENHRY and CDR2 is SYGVKD. The CDR3 sequence is CAINTQGSTEAFF. In DNA form, the CDR3 reads TGTGCCATCAACACACAGGGGAGCACTGAAGCTTTCTTT.

The genes are TRBV6-1 and TRBJ1-6; 7 nucleotides line up with TRBD1. With V trimmed by 4 bases and J by 14 bases, 11 bases remained unmatched. Germline CDR1 and CDR2: MNHNS and SASEGT. CDR3 size: 14 residues. The CDR3 DNA reads TGTGCCAGCAGTGCTATACGGGACAGCGGTACCCTCCACTTT. Translating gives CASSAIRDSGTLHF.

The V and J genes are TRBV4-2 and TRBJ2-7; 10 bases are a match to TRBD2. The germline gives CDR1 LGHNA, CDR2 YNFKEQ. With V trimmed by 4 bases and J by 1 base, 4 bases remained unmatched. The length of the CDR3 is 15 residues. The CDR3 DNA sequence: TGTGCCAGCAGCCGCGGACTAGCGGAATCCTACGAGCAGTACTTC. It yields the protein CASSRGLAESYEQYF.

The chain uses TRBV19 and TRBJ2-2; D uncertain. The CDR3 contains 13 residues. Germline V gives CDR1 LNHDA, CDR2 SQIVND (reference sequence). V was pared by 6 bases and J by 6 bases, with 11 bases between. The CDR3 DNA sequence: TGTGCCAGTAGCCTAACCCCCGCCGGGGAGCTGTTTTTT. The encoded protein is CASSLTPAGELFF.

The rearrangement uses TRBV7-2 and TRBJ2-3; 12 bases match TRBD2. This CDR3 has 15 amino acids. Germline values: CDR1 SGHTA, CDR2 FQGNSA. V trimming: 6 bases; J trimming: 1 base; junction bases outside the gene matches: 2. CDR3: CASSWTSGGTDTQYF. The CDR3 coding sequence is TGTGCCAGCAGTTGGACTAGCGGGGGCACAGATACGCAGTATTTT.

This chain connects TRBV12-5 to TRBJ2-3, with 8 bases identical to TRBD2. CDR1 is LGHNT and CDR2 is FRNRAP in the germline V gene. The J segment lost 7 bases and the V segment lost 5 bases, leaving 8 bases of the junction unmatched. The CDR3 has 14 amino acids. CDR3 protein: CASGREGLVNTQYF. CDR3 in DNA: TGTGCTAGTGGTCGGGAGGGGCTCGTGAATACGCAGTATTTT.

There are a few counts of this clone. The V and J genes are TRBV6-6 and TRBJ1-5; D remains unclear. CDR3 length: 16 residues. Germline V gene sequence: CDR1 MNHNY, CDR2 SVGAGI (reference sequence). With 2 bases removed from V and 3 bases from J, the gap between germline ends came to 14 bases. The CDR3 DNA follows: TGTGCCAGCAGTTACGTTGTGGAGTCACACAATCAGCCCCAGCATTTT. Protein: CASSYVVESHNQPQHF.

This clone was counted only a few times. The chain joins TRBV2 to TRBJ2-3; D not certain. Germline lookup yields CDR1 SNHLY and CDR2 FYNNEI. Trimming stripped 8 bases from V and 0 bases from J, with 12 bases between. The CDR3 is 14 residues long. The CDR3 reads CASGSVTSTDTQYF. CDR3 bases: TGTGCCAGCGGTTCCGTTACTAGCACAGATACGCAGTATTTT.

The chain joins TRBV27 to TRBJ2-1, with D perhaps matching TRBD2 (6 bases). V shed 5 bases and J shed 3 bases, with 11 bases lying between them. This CDR3 is 14 amino acids long. The germline V gene encodes CDR1 MNHEY and CDR2 SMNVEV (reference sequence). CDR3 loop: CASSLSGGYNEQFF. The CDR3 DNA follows: TGTGCCAGCAGTCTTAGCGGCGGCTACAATGAGCAGTTCTTC.

The chain joins TRBV10-3 to TRBJ2-5; 11 bases align to TRBD1. J was trimmed by 1 base and V by 3 bases; bases with no gene match: 4. The CDR3 extends over 16 amino acids. Germline V gene sequence: CDR1 ENHRY, CDR2 SYGVKD. In DNA form, the CDR3 reads TGTGCCATCAGTGACCCGGGACAGGGGGGCCAAGAGACCCAGTACTTC. It encodes CAISDPGQGGQETQYF.

The chain uses TRBV29-1 and TRBJ2-4; 8 bases line up with TRBD1. Losses at the gene ends were 0 bases for V and 9 bases for J; bases not matched to a gene: 10. From germline, CDR1 is SQVTM and CDR2 ANQGSEA. The CDR3 extends over 15 amino acids. As DNA, the CDR3 is TGCAGCGTTGAAGATCGTGGGACAGGTCAGGGCATTCAGTACTTC. Its protein product is CSVEDRGTGQGIQYF.